Below are 23 T cell receptor beta chains sequenced from a single sample in a study of blood T cell repertoires in COVID-19. Measured with immunoSEQ multiplex PCR; TCRdb has only the in-frame clones, and not every one. The repertoire consists of 290,000 or so clones, with 90% to 95% occurring once and the leading ten covering over 2%. The material sequenced was peripheral blood. These receptors all come from a woman aged 25 to 39 with COVID-19, enrolled during active disease.

The chain recombines TRBV28 with TRBJ1-6, with 7 bases that match TRBD1. Germline CDR1 and CDR2: MDHEN and SYDVKM. The CDR3 is made up of 16 amino acids. With 6 bases clipped from V and 7 bases from J, the junction kept 12 bases outside the gene matches. This chain's CDR3 is CASSYQRPGQNSPLHF. In DNA, the CDR3 is TGTGCCAGCAGCTATCAACGACCGGGACAGAATTCACCCCTCCACTTT.

V is TRBV5-1 and J is TRBJ2-7; 8 bases match TRBD2. The length of the CDR3 is 16 residues. After removal of 0 bases from V and 6 bases from J, the junction contained 11 bases not matched to a gene. Looked up from germline, CDR1 is SGHRS and CDR2 is YFSETQ. CDR3 nucleotide sequence: TGCGCCAGCAGCTTGGTTAGCGGGGAAATAAGGGCCGAGCAGTACTTC. This gives the protein CASSLVSGEIRAEQYF.

The chain has TRBV2 and TRBJ2-2; TRBD1 matches 7 bases. CDR1 and CDR2 (germline): SNHLY, FYNNEI. The CDR3 length is 15 residues. The J segment lost 1 base and the V segment lost 6 bases, leaving 5 bases of the junction unmatched. The CDR3 DNA follows: TGTGCCAGCAGCAGCCGGGACAGGAACACCGGGGAGCTGTTTTTT. Amino acids: CASSSRDRNTGELFF.

The V and J genes are TRBV9 and TRBJ1-1; D is unclear. The CDR3 is made up of 14 amino acids. V lost 4 bases, J lost 0 bases, and 10 bases lay in between. The germline gives CDR1 SGDLS, CDR2 YYNGEE. The chain's CDR3 is CASSPLYMNTEAFF. CDR3 nucleotide sequence: TGTGCCAGCAGCCCACTGTATATGAACACTGAAGCTTTCTTT.

The chain's CDR3 is CASSQGGDSYGYTF. Written as DNA, the CDR3 is TGCGCCAGCAGCCAGGGTGGGGACAGCTATGGCTACACCTTC. The chain carries TRBV4-1 and TRBJ1-2; TRBD1 matches 7 bases. With 3 bases clipped from V and 4 bases from J, the junction kept 5 bases outside the gene matches. CDR1 MGHRA and CDR2 YSYEKL come from the germline V gene. The CDR3 covers 14 residues.

V gene TRBV27 combines with J gene TRBJ1-6; possibly TRBD1 for D (6 bases). The CDR3 contains 16 residues. Germline assignment: CDR1 MNHEY and CDR2 SMNVEV (reference sequence). Trimming cost V 6 bases and J 10 bases, with 22 bases left between them. CDR3 residues: CASSPAGGLSGSPLHF. The CDR3 nucleotides are TGTGCCAGCAGCCCTGCTGGGGGCCTCTCGGGGTCACCCCTCCACTTT.

V is TRBV5-5 and J is TRBJ1-6; no firm D call. The CDR3 loop spans 13 amino acids. From germline, CDR1 is SGHKS and CDR2 YYEKEE (reference sequence). Between the trimmed V and J ends, which lost 0 bases and 5 bases, there was a span of 3 bases. The CDR3: CASSLEHNSPLHF. CDR3 nucleotides: TGTGCCAGCAGCTTGGAGCATAATTCACCCCTCCACTTT. Supplemented by reference TRBV5-5 and TRBJ1-6, the full variable domain reads DAGVTQSPTHLIKTRGQQVTLRCSPISGHKSVSWYQQVLGQGPQFIFQYYEKEERGRGNFPDRFSARQFPNYSSELNVNALLLGDSALYLCASSLEHNSPLHFGNGTRLTVT.

V is TRBV5-1 and J is TRBJ2-3, with D perhaps matching TRBD1 (6 bases). The CDR3 is made up of 14 amino acids. The germline V gene encodes CDR1 SGHRS and CDR2 YFSETQ. The V end was cut by 3 bases, the J end by 8 bases, with 16 bases between. In DNA form, the CDR3 reads TGCGCCAGCAGCTCCAACCAGGGGAAGGGTACGCAGTATTTT. The encoded protein is CASSSNQGKGTQYF.

This clone was counted only a few times. The rearrangement joins TRBV4-1 to TRBJ2-1; 9 bases match TRBD2. There are 15 residues in the CDR3. Trimming at V came to 2 bases and at J to 11 bases, leaving 10 bases not matched to a gene. Germline V lookup: CDR1 MGHRA, CDR2 YSYEKL. The CDR3 DNA reads TGCGCCAGCAGCCAACCGACTAGCGGTGGGTCCAAGCAGTTCTTC. It specifies CASSQPTSGGSKQFF.

V is TRBV27 and J is TRBJ1-1; 7 bases align to TRBD1. The junction had 14 bases not matched to a gene; V was cut back by 4 bases and J by 0 bases. CDR3 length: 18 amino acids. Germline loops: CDR1 MNHEY, CDR2 SMNVEV (reference sequence). This chain's CDR3 is CASSSPTGTGWVNTEAFF. CDR3 coding DNA: TGTGCCAGCAGTTCACCGACAGGGACGGGCTGGGTGAACACTGAAGCTTTCTTT.

This sequence joins TRBV5-1 and TRBJ2-7; TRBD2 matches 15 bases. Germline V gives CDR1 SGHRS, CDR2 YFSETQ. With V trimmed by 4 bases and J by 4 bases, 6 bases remained unmatched. The CDR3 totals 16 residues. The CDR3 reads CASSPGLAGGTYEQYF. The CDR3 DNA follows: TGCGCCAGCAGCCCGGGACTAGCGGGAGGAACATACGAGCAGTACTTC.

CDR3 loop: CASSLGTGGSQPQHF. CDR3 DNA sequence: TGTGCCAGCAGCTTGGGGACAGGGGGCTCTCAGCCCCAGCATTTT. The chain recombines TRBV5-6 with TRBJ1-5, with 11 bases that match TRBD1. Germline V lookup: CDR1 SGHDT, CDR2 YYEEEE. Trimming cost V 0 bases and J 6 bases; bases outside gene matches: 2. The CDR3 runs 15 residues.

CDR3 region: CASSDSDGYTF. DNA for the CDR3: TGTGCCAGCTCTGACTCGGATGGCTACACCTTC. The V call is TRBV2, the J call TRBJ1-2; no clear D gene. Per the germline V gene, CDR1 is SNHLY and CDR2 is FYNNEI. Between the trimmed V and J ends, which lost 8 bases and 6 bases, there was a span of 10 bases. The CDR3 runs 11 residues.

The rearrangement uses TRBV5-7 and TRBJ2-7; TRBD1 aligns across 8 bases. TRBV5-7 is identified as an open reading frame with a role that is uncertain. This CDR3 has 14 amino acids. J was trimmed by 1 base and V by 4 bases; bases with no gene match: 4. DNA for the CDR3: TGTGCCAGCAGCGACACAGGGGGTTCCTACGAGCAGTACTTC. Amino acid sequence: CASSDTGGSYEQYF.

The J gene is TRBJ2-5, the V gene TRBV5-5; perhaps TRBD2 as D (5 bases). V dropped 0 bases and J dropped 4 bases, with 10 bases sitting between them. From germline, CDR1 is SGHKS and CDR2 YYEKEE (reference sequence). The CDR3 runs to 14 residues. The CDR3 nucleotides read TGTGCCAGCAGCTTGGGTGGGAGTTCAGAGACCCAGTACTTC. Protein: CASSLGGSSETQYF.

The chain employs TRBV7-2 and TRBJ1-3; D remains unclear. Germline V gene sequence: CDR1 SGHTA, CDR2 FQGNSA. This CDR3 comprises 15 residues. Trimming removed 0 bases at V and 0 bases at J, with 6 bases between. The CDR3 coding sequence is TGTGCCAGCAGCTTAGCGGGGAGCTCTGGAAACACCATATATTTT. Protein product: CASSLAGSSGNTIYF.

The chain carries TRBV27 and TRBJ1-3; 8 positions agree with TRBD1. This CDR3 comprises 16 residues. The V gene end was trimmed by 6 bases and the J gene end by 0 bases; junction bases not matched to a gene: 7. Germline CDR1 and CDR2: MNHEY and SMNVEV (reference sequence). CDR3 nucleotide sequence: TGTGCCAGCAGCCAGGGGGCGGCTTTCTCTGGAAACACCATATATTTT. Translating gives CASSQGAAFSGNTIYF.

The V call is TRBV28, the J call TRBJ1-2; D is possibly TRBD1 (5 bases). V was pared by 4 bases and J by 2 bases, with 11 bases between. Germline CDR1 reads MDHEN; CDR2 reads SYDVKM. The CDR3 consists of 14 residues. The CDR3, as DNA: TGTGCCAGCAGTTCCACAAGGGGAAACTATGGCTACACCTTC. It encodes CASSSTRGNYGYTF.

The chain carries TRBV7-8 and TRBJ1-1, with 9 bases fitting TRBD1. J gave up 5 bases and V 3 bases, and 7 bases lay outside the gene matches. CDR3 size: 15 residues. CDR1 and CDR2 from the germline V gene are SGHVS and FQNEAQ. CDR3 sequence reads: CASSLAGTGYTEAFF. In DNA, the CDR3 is TGTGCCAGCAGCTTGGCCGGGACAGGGTATACTGAAGCTTTCTTT.

The V gene is TRBV27, the J gene TRBJ2-5, with TRBD2 matching 10 bases. Losses at the gene ends were 4 bases for V and 4 bases for J; bases not matched to a gene: 6. The CDR3 covers 15 residues. The germline V gene has CDR1 MNHEY and CDR2 SMNVEV (reference sequence). The CDR3 bases are TGTGCCAGCAGTTCTTCTAGCGGGAGAACAGAGACCCAGTACTTC. Its protein is CASSSSSGRTETQYF.

The rearrangement links TRBV5-1 to TRBJ2-5; TRBD1 matches 9 bases. CDR3 size: 15 residues. The J segment lost 3 bases and the V segment lost 3 bases, leaving 6 bases of the junction unmatched. Germline CDR1 and CDR2: SGHRS and YFSETQ. CDR3 DNA sequence: TGCGCCAGCAGCTCCGGGACAGGGCGGGAAGAGACCCAGTACTTC. Its protein is CASSSGTGREETQYF. The whole variable domain, remainder taken from reference TRBV5-1 and TRBJ2-5, is KAGVTQTPRYLIKTRGQQVTLSCSPISGHRSVSWYQQTPGQGLQFLFEYFSETQRNKGNFPGRFSGRQFSNSRSEMNVSTLELGDSALYLCASSSGTGREETQYFGPGTRLLVL.

The chain joins TRBV28 to TRBJ2-7, with 10 bases that match TRBD2. The germline gives CDR1 MDHEN, CDR2 SYDVKM. The CDR3 loop spans 14 amino acids. The J segment lost 3 bases and the V segment lost 5 bases, leaving 4 bases of the junction unmatched. This CDR3 reads CASSAGLALYEQYF. The DNA for the CDR3 is TGTGCCAGCAGTGCGGGACTAGCGCTCTACGAGCAGTACTTC.

The rearrangement joins TRBV6-2 or TRBV6-3 to TRBJ2-1, with D perhaps matching TRBD1 (6 bases). The CDR3 covers 15 residues. Per the germline V gene, CDR1 is MNHEY and CDR2 is SVGEGT. V lost 0 bases to trimming and J lost 2 bases, with 8 bases between them. DNA of the CDR3: TGTGCCAGCAGTTACTCTGGACAGCCCTACAATGAGCAGTTCTTC. Translated, it gives CASSYSGQPYNEQFF.